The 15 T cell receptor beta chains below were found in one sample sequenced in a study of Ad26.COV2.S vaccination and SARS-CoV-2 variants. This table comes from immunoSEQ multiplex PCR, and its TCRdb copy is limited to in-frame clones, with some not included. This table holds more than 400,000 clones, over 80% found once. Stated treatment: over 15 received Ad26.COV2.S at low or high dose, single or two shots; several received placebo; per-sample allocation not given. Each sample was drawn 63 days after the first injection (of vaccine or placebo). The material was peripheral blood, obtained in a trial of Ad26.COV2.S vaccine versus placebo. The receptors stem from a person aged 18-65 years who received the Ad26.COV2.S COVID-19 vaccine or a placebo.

CDR3: CAISGGQGAYEQYF. CDR3 sequence (DNA): TGTGCCATCAGTGGGGGACAGGGGGCCTACGAGCAGTACTTC. The chain couples TRBV10-3 to TRBJ2-7, with TRBD1 matching over 11 bases. The CDR3 contains 14 residues. V trimming: 4 bases; J trimming: 2 bases; junction bases outside the gene matches: 1. The germline gives CDR1 ENHRY, CDR2 SYGVKD.

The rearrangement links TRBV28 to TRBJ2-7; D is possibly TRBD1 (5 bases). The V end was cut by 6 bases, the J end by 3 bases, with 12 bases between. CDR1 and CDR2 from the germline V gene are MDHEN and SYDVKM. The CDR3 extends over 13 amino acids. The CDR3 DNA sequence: TGTGCCAGCAGACTGACAGTTGGCTACGAGCAGTACTTC. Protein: CASRLTVGYEQYF.

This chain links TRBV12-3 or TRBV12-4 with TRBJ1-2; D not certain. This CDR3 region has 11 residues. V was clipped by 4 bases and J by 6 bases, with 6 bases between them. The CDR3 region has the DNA TGTGCCAGCAGTTATGCCCATGGCTACACCTTC. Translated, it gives CASSYAHGYTF.

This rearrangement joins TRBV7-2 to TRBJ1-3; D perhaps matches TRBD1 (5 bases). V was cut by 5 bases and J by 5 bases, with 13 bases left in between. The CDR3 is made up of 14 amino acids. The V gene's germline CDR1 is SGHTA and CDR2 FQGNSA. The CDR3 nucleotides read TGTGCCAGCAGCCAAGCAGGGTCGAGAAACACCATATATTTT. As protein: CASSQAGSRNTIYF.

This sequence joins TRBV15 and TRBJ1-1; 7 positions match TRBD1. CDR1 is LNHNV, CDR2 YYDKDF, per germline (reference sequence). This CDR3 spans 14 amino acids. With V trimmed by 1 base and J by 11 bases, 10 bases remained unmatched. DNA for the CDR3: TGTGCCACCAGCAGAGTGAACAGGGGATTTGGGGCTTTCTTT. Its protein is CATSRVNRGFGAFF.

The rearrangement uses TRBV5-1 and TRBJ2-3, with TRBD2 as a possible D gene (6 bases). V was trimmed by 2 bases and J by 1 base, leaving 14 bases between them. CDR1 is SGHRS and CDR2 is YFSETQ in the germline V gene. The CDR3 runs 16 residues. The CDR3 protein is CASSFKLASGTDTQYF. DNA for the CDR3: TGCGCCAGCAGCTTTAAACTAGCCTCTGGCACAGATACGCAGTATTTT. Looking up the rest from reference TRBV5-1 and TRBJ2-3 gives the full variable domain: KAGVTQTPRYLIKTRGQQVTLSCSPISGHRSVSWYQQTPGQGLQFLFEYFSETQRNKGNFPGRFSGRQFSNSRSEMNVSTLELGDSALYLCASSFKLASGTDTQYFGPGTRLTVL.

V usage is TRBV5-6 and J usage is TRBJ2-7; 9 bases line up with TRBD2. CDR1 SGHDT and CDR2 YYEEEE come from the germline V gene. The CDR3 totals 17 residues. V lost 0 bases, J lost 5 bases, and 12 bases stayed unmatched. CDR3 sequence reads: CASSLGVASGVRDEQYF. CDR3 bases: TGTGCCAGCAGCTTGGGGGTGGCTAGCGGGGTAAGGGACGAGCAGTACTTC.

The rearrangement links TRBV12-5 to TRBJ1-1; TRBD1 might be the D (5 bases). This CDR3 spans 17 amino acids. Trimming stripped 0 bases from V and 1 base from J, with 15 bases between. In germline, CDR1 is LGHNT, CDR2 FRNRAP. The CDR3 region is CASGLVPGMTANTEAFF. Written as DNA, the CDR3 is TGTGCTAGTGGTTTGGTACCTGGTATGACAGCGAACACTGAAGCTTTCTTT.

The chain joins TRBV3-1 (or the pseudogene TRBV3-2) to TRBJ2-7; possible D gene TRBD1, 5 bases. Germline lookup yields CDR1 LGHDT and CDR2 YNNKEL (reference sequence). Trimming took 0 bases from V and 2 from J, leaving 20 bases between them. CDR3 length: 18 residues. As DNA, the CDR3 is TGTGCCAGCAGCCAAGAGGTTTGGGGCGGAAAGAGGACCTACGAGCAGTACTTC. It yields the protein CASSQEVWGGKRTYEQYF.

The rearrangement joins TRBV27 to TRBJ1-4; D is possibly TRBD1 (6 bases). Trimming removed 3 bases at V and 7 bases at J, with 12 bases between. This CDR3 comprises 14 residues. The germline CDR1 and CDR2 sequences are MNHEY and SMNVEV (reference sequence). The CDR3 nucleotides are TGTGCCAGCAGTTTGATCCGACAGGCTGAAAAACTGTTTTTT. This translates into CASSLIRQAEKLFF.

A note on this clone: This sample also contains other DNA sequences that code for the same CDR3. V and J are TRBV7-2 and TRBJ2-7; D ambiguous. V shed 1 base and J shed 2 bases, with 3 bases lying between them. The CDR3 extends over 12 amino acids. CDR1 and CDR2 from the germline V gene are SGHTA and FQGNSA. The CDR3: CASSLGAYEQYF. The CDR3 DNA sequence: TGTGCCAGCAGCTTAGGGGCCTACGAGCAGTACTTC.

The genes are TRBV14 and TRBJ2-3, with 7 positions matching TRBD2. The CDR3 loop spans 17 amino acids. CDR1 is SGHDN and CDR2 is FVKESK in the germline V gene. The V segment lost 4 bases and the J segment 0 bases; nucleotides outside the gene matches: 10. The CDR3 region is CASSLLGGRPSTDTQYF. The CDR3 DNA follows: TGTGCCAGCAGCCTTTTAGGCGGGAGACCTAGCACAGATACGCAGTATTTT.

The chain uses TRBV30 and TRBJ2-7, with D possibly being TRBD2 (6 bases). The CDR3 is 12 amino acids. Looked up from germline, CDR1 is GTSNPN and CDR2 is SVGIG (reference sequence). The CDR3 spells CASSLRGYEQYF. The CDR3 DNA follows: TGTGCGTCTTCGTTGCGGGGCTACGAGCAGTACTTC.

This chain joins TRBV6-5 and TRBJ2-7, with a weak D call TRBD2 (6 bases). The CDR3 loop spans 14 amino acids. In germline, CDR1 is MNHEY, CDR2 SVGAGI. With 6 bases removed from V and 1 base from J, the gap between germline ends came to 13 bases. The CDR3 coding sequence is TGTGCCAGCAGCCTCGCAGGGAGGTCCTACGAGCAGTACTTC. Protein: CASSLAGRSYEQYF.

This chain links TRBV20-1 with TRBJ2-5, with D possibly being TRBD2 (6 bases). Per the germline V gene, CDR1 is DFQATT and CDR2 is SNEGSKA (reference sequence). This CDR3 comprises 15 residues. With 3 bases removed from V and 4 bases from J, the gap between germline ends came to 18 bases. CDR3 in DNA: TGCAGTGCTAGTCGGCTCTGGAGGGGAAGAGAGACCCAGTACTTC. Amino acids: CSASRLWRGRETQYF.